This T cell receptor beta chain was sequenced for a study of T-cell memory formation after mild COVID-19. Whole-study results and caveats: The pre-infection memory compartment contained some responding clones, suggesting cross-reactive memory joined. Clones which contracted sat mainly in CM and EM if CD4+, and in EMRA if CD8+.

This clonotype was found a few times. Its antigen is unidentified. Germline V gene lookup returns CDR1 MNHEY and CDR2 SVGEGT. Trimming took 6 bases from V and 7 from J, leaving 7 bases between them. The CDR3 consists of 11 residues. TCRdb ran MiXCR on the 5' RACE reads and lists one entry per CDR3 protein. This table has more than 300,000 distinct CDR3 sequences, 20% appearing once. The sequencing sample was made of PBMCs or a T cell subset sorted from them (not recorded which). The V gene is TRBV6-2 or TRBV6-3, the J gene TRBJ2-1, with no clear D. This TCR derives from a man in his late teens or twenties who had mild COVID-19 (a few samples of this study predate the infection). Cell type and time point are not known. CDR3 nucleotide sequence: TGTGCCAGCAGAACCCGGAATGAGCAGTTCTTC. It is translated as CASRTRNEQFF.